This T cell receptor (beta chain) was obtained from a study of naive and memory T cell subsets. Study conclusions and caveats: Possibly reflecting memory cells re-expressing CD45RA, a few larger clonotypes occurred in naive repertoires, especially CD8.

Both TRBC1 and TRBC2 were covered by a beta constant-region primer of two equimolar oligonucleotides. Nested alpha and beta constant-region primers with the SP2 primer drove four PCR rounds on ligated cDNA. One entry per CDR3 protein results from TCRdb running MiXCR on the UMI-ligation and nested PCR reads. The table shows 120,000 to 150,000 distinct CDR3 sequences, with roughly 22% occurring only once. This clonotype was counted between two and nine times. Its antigen is not identified. V lost 7 bases and J 0 bases, leaving 9 bases between the germline ends. The CDR3 has 13 amino acids. The rearrangement joins TRBV12-3 or TRBV12-4 to TRBJ1-1; D not certain. The clonotype comes from a human donor in good health. Material for sequencing was naive CD4+ T cells from blood. The CDR3 DNA is TGTGCCAGCACCCCTTACATGAACACTGAAGCTTTCTTT. It encodes CASTPYMNTEAFF.